This T cell receptor (beta chain) was sequenced in a study of Ad26.COV2.S vaccination and SARS-CoV-2 variants. Study background: Among those in the COV1001 Ad26.COV2.S trial arm was the donor. Ad26.COV2.S shots went into the muscle once or twice, 56 days apart.

V lost 5 bases and J 1 base, leaving 5 bases between the germline ends. The CDR3 runs 13 residues. Germline assignment: CDR1 SGHNT and CDR2 YENEEA. Treatment meaning: around 19 received Ad26.COV2.S at low or high dose, single or two shots; roughly five received placebo; per-sample allocation not given. Collection of samples fell on day 63 after the first vaccine or placebo injection. At a Boston site, the person donating was an adult of 18-55 years. Its platform was an Ad26 vector, and its expressed antigen was Wuhan-strain SARS-CoV-2 spike. TCRdb's copy holds only in-frame clones and misses some; the assay was immunoSEQ multiplex PCR. The sample yields 430,000 or so clones, about 88% seen once. This clone was seen more than once but under ten times.

The gene calls are TRBV11-3 and TRBJ2-2; D uncertain. The receptor was isolated from a person aged 18-65 years who received the Ad26.COV2.S COVID-19 vaccine or a placebo. Sample: peripheral blood, taken in a trial of Ad26.COV2.S vaccine versus placebo. This CDR3 is CASSVLNTGELFF. DNA for the CDR3: TGTGCCAGCAGCGTATTGAACACCGGGGAGCTGTTTTTT.